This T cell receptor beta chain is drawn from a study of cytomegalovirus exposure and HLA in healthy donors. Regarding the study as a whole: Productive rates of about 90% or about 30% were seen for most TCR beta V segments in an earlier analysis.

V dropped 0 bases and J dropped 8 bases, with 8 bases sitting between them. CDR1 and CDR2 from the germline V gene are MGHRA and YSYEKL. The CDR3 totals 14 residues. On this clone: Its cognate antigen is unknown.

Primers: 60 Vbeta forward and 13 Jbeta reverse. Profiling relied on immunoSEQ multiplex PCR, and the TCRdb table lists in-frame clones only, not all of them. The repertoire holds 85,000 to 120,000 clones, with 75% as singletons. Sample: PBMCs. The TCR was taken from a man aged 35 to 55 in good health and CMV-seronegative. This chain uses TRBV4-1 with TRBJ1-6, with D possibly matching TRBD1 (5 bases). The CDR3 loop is CASSQDGADSPLHF. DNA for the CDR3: TGCGCCAGCAGCCAAGATGGGGCGGATTCACCCCTCCACTTT.